This TCR beta chain was identified in a study of response to subunit inactivated influenza vaccine. TCRdb recomputed calls from the RT-PCR reads with MiXCR, one row per CDR3 protein. The data contain 500,000 to 600,000 distinct CDR3 sequences, approximately 10% of them singletons. Per the germline V gene, CDR1 is GTSNPN and CDR2 is SVGIG (reference sequence). V was pared by 0 bases and J by 7 bases, with 16 bases between. The CDR3 spans 15 residues. The sample also formed part of further work on T cells expressing NK-cell markers. That paper adds: As the method of synthesis, 5'RACE template switching with UMIs yielded TCR beta cDNA.

The sample was PBMCs from blood, taken on the day of vaccination. The chain carries TRBV30 and TRBJ1-5; no clear D. The receptor's source is a man aged 45-65 years who received an inactivated influenza vaccine. The CDR3 region is CAWSVGGHSDQPQHF. CDR3 sequence (DNA): TGTGCCTGGAGTGTCGGCGGGCATTCGGACCAGCCCCAGCATTTT.